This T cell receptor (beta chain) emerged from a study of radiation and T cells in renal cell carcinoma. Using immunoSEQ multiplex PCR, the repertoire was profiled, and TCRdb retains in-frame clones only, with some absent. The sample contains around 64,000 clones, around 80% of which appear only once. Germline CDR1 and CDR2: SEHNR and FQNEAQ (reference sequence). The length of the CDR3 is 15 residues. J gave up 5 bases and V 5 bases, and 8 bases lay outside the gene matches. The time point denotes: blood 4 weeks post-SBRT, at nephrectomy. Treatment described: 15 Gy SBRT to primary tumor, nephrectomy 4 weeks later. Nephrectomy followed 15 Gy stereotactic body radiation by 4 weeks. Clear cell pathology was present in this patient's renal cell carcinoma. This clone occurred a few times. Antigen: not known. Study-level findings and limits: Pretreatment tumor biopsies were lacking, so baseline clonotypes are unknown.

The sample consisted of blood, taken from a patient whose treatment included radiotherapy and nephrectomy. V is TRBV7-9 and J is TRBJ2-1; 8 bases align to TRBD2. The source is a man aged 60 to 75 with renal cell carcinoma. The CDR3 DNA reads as TGTGCCAGCAGCCCGAGCGGGAGACCTCACAATGAGCAGTTCTTC. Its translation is CASSPSGRPHNEQFF.